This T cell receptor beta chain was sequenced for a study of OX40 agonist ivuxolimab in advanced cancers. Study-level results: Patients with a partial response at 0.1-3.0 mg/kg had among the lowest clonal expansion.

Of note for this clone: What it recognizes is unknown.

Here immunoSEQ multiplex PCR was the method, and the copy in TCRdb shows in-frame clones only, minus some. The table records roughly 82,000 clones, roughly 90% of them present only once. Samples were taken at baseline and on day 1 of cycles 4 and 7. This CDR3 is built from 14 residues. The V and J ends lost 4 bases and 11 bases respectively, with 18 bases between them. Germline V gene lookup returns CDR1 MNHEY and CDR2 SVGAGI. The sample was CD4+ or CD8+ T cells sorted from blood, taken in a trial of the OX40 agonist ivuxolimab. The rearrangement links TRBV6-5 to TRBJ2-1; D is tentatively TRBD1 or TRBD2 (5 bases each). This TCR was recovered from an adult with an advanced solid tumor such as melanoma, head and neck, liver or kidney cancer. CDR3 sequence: CASSSGAGLVKQFF. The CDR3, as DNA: TGTGCCAGCAGTTCCGGGGCAGGCCTAGTGAAGCAGTTCTTC.